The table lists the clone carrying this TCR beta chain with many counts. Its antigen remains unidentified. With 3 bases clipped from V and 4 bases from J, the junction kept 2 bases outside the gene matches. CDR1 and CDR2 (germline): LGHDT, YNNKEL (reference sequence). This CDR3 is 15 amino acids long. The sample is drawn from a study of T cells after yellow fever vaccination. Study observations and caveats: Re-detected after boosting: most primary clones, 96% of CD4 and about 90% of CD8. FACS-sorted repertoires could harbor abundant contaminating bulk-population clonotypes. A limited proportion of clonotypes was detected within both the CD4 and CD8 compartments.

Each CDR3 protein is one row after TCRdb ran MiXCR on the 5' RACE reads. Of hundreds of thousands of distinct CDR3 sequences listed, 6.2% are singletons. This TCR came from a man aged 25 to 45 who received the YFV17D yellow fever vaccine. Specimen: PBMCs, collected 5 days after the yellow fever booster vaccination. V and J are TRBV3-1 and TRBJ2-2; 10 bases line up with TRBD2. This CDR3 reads CASSQLAGATGELFF. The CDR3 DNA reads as TGTGCCAGCAGCCAGCTAGCGGGAGCCACCGGGGAGCTGTTTTTT.